These T cell receptor beta chains were read from a single sample in a study of shared clonotypes between healthy human individuals. TCRdb keeps only in-frame clones here, not all; method: immunoSEQ multiplex PCR. The sample yields around 440,000 clones, about 74% seen once. The specimen sequenced was PBMCs. Receptors originate from a woman aged 40 to 49 in good health. Some clones in this sample may be carry-over from other donors' samples. Each CDR3 is given with its conserved first and last residue. D genes are given only for firm matches. Clone size is given for some rows only: seen once, a few or many times, or a class if the clone is expanded.

>.|13|many|TRBJ2-1|TRBV25-1
TGTGCCAGCAGTGCTTCCCCTGGGAATGAGCAGTTCTTC
CASSASPGNEQFF
>.|13|many|TRBJ2-6|TRBV27
TGTGCCAGCTCCTACAGGCAGCCCAACGTCCTGACTTTC
CASSYRQPNVLTF
>.|16|.|TRBJ2-3|TRBV18
TGTGCCAGCTCACCCCCGAAGGGACAACTCACAGATACGCAGTATTTT
CASSPPKGQLTDTQYF
>.|15|.|TRBJ1-1|TRBV28
TGTGCCAGCAGTTTAGGGGACATGATAAACACTGAAGCTTTCTTT
CASSLGDMINTEAFF
>TRBD1|15|.|TRBJ1-4|TRBV2
TGTGCCAGCAGTGGAGACGGGACAGGGGGAGAAAAACTGTTTTTT
CASSGDGTGGEKLFF
>.|17|.|TRBJ2-6|TRBV21-1
TGTGCCAGCAGCAAAGCGCCGCCTTGCGGAGAGGCCAACGTCCTGACTTTC
CASSKAPPCGEANVLTF
>.|14|once|TRBJ2-5|TRBV29-1
TGCAGCGTTGAACATCCTGCCGAGAGGGAGACCCAGTACTTC
CSVEHPAERETQYF
>.|16|.|TRBJ1-1|TRBV5-4
TGTGCCAGCAGCTTGAGCCCCTCAGGGATGAACACTGAAGCTTTCTTT
CASSLSPSGMNTEAFF
>.|13|.|TRBJ1-5|TRBV30
TGTGCCTGGAGTCTCCGGGGGACACAGCCCCAGCATTTT
CAWSLRGTQPQHF
>.|15|few|TRBJ1-2|TRBV7-2
TGTGCCAGCAGCTTGGGGGCTACTCAGCTTTATGGCTACACCTTC
CASSLGATQLYGYTF
>TRBD2|15|.|TRBJ2-3|TRBV9
TGTGCCAGCAGCGTATCCCCTAGCGGGACAGATACGCAGTATTTT
CASSVSPSGTDTQYF
>.|11|few|TRBJ2-7|TRBV7-2
TGTGCCAGCAGTCAGGGGCCCGAGCAGTACTTC
CASSQGPEQYF
>.|13|once|TRBJ1-2|TRBV18
TGTGCCAGCTCACCAAGGGCAGCCTATGGCTACACCTTC
CASSPRAAYGYTF
>.|16|.|TRBJ1-4|TRBV7-9
TGTGCCAGCAGCCAAGAGTTAGCCGGCTTAACTATAGCACTGTTTTTT
CASSQELAGLTIALFF
>.|16|once|TRBJ1-1|TRBV18
TGTGCCAGCTCACCGTCCCAAGGGTTCTTTGAAACTGAAGCTTTCTTT
CASSPSQGFFETEAFF
>TRBD1|12|.|TRBJ1-2|TRBV11-2
TGTGCCAGCAGCCCCAGGGGGTATGGCTACACCTTC
CASSPRGYGYTF
>TRBD1|16|.|TRBJ2-3|TRBV9
TGTGCCAGCAGCGTAGGGGCAGGGGGCGGAACAGATACGCAGTATTTT
CASSVGAGGGTDTQYF
>.|12|.|TRBJ2-7|TRBV28
TGTGCCAGCAAGAAGGGGCCCTACGAGCAGTACTTC
CASKKGPYEQYF
>.|12|.|TRBJ2-1|TRBV2
TGTGCCAGCACCCTGAACTACAATGAGCAGTTCTTC
CASTLNYNEQFF
>TRBD1|17|.|TRBJ2-1|TRBV28
TGTGCCAGCAGTTCCGGGGGGACAGGGGTCTTTGTCAATGAGCAGTTCTTC
CASSSGGTGVFVNEQFF
>TRBD2|17|few|TRBJ2-7|TRBV4-2
TGTGCCAGCAGCCAAGATAGGACTAGCGGTTCACCCTACGAGCAGTACTTC
CASSQDRTSGSPYEQYF
>TRBD2|16|.|TRBJ2-3|TRBV28
TGTGCCAGCAAGTTCCTAGCGGGCGGGTACACAGATACGCAGTATTTT
CASKFLAGGYTDTQYF
>.|14|once|TRBJ1-2|TRBV5-1
TGCGCCAGCACCCCCGGGTCGGCCAACTATGGCTACACCTTC
CASTPGSANYGYTF
>.|11|.|TRBJ1-1|TRBV20-1
TGCAGTGCGTCCCCGAACACTGAAGCTTTCTTT
CSASPNTEAFF
>TRBD1|15|.|TRBJ1-1|TRBV28
TGTGCCAGCAGTTCCAGGGGGTATTTTAACACTGAAGCTTTCTTT
CASSSRGYFNTEAFF
>.|15|few|TRBJ2-7|TRBV7-2
TGTGCCAGCAGCTTAGCTGCGCGGGGGCTTGGCGAGCAGTACTTC
CASSLAARGLGEQYF
>.|13|.|TRBJ2-3|TRBV29-1
TGCAGCGTTATAGGTCTGAGCACAGATACGCAGTATTTT
CSVIGLSTDTQYF
>.|15|few|TRBJ1-1|TRBV4-2
TGTGCCAGCAGCCAAACGACTTTAACGAGCACTGAAGCTTTCTTT
CASSQTTLTSTEAFF
>.|12|.|TRBJ2-5|TRBV29-1
TGCAGCGTTGACCCTGGGCCCGAGACCCAGTACTTC
CSVDPGPETQYF
>TRBD2|15|.|TRBJ2-1|TRBV5-6
TGTGCCAGCAGCCCAACTAGCGGAGCCTACAATGAGCAGTTCTTC
CASSPTSGAYNEQFF
>TRBD1|14|.|TRBJ1-2|TRBV29-1
TGCAGCGTTGGCCGACAGGGGGCGAACTATGGCTACACCTTC
CSVGRQGANYGYTF
>TRBD1|14|many|TRBJ1-2|TRBV28
TGTGCCAGCAGCGACAGGGGACCTAACTATGGCTACACCTTC
CASSDRGPNYGYTF
>.|15|.|TRBJ1-4|TRBV5-1
TGCGCCAGCAGCTTGGAACAAGGGAATAATGAAAAACTGTTTTTT
CASSLEQGNNEKLFF
>TRBD1|13|.|TRBJ1-6|TRBV30
TGTGCCTGGACTGGGACAGGGAATTCACCCCTCCACTTT
CAWTGTGNSPLHF
>.|13|.|TRBJ2-7|TRBV27
TGTGCCAGCAGTTTATCGTTCAGGGGCGAGCAGTACTTC
CASSLSFRGEQYF
>.|13|few|TRBJ1-2|TRBV9
TGTGCCAGCAGCGTAGTATTGGGGGATGGCTACACCTTC
CASSVVLGDGYTF
>.|10|many|TRBJ2-7|TRBV20-1
TGCAGTGCCTTAGGGTACGAGCAGTACTTC
CSALGYEQYF
>.|16|.|TRBJ2-1|TRBV25-1
TGTGCCAGCAGTGAGTGGGGAAGGGAGTCCTACAATGAGCAGTTCTTC
CASSEWGRESYNEQFF
>TRBD2|16|.|TRBJ2-7|TRBV5-4
TGTGCCAGCAGCACCCCTAAGGCGGGAGGGCCTTACGAGCAGTACTTC
CASSTPKAGGPYEQYF
>.|14|.|TRBJ1-5|TRBV25-1
TGTGCCAGCAGTGAAGGCGGGGGCGGGCAGCCCCAGCATTTT
CASSEGGGGQPQHF
>.|15|.|TRBJ1-5|TRBV28
TGTGCCAGCAGTCCCGACATGTATAGCAATCAGCCCCAGCATTTT
CASSPDMYSNQPQHF
>.|13|.|TRBJ1-1|TRBV4-2
TGTGCCAGCAGCCAAGATGGGAACACTGAAGCTTTCTTT
CASSQDGNTEAFF
>.|12|.|TRBJ2-7|TRBV11-2
TGTGCCAGCAGCTCCGCCGGGTACGAGCAGTACTTC
CASSSAGYEQYF
>TRBD2|9|.|TRBJ2-1|TRBV2
TGTGCCGGGGAGGGTGTGCGGTTCTTC
CAGEGVRFF
>TRBD2|16|.|TRBJ2-3|TRBV28
TGTGCCAGCAGTTTGGGAGCTAGCGGGCTCACAGATACGCAGTATTTT
CASSLGASGLTDTQYF
>.|14|.|TRBJ1-4|TRBV5-1
TGCGCCAGCAGACAAGGGGGTGTTGAGGAAAAACTGTTTTTT
CASRQGGVEEKLFF
>TRBD1|14|.|TRBJ2-7|TRBV2
TGTGCCAGCAGTCCGGGACAGGGGGCGAAAGAGCAGTACTTC
CASSPGQGAKEQYF
>.|14|.|TRBJ1-1|TRBV6-5
TGTGCCAGCAGTTACACCCGATATGGCAGTGAAGCTTTCTTT
CASSYTRYGSEAFF
>TRBD2|16|.|TRBJ2-3|TRBV11-3
TGTGCCAGCAGCCCTGGGACTAGCGGGAGATCAGATACGCAGTATTTT
CASSPGTSGRSDTQYF
>.|15|.|TRBJ1-4|TRBV28
TGTGCCAGCGAACCTATAGGGGCGGCTAATGAAAAACTGTTTTTT
CASEPIGAANEKLFF
>TRBD1|13|.|TRBJ2-3|TRBV14
TGTGCCAGCAGCCGGGACAGGGCTTCTCCGCAGTATTTT
CASSRDRASPQYF
>TRBD1|14|.|TRBJ2-1|TRBV27
TGTGCCAGCAGGAGGGGGCAGGCCAGCAATGAGCAGTTCTTC
CASRRGQASNEQFF
>.|14|.|TRBJ2-1|TRBV5-4
TGTGCCAGCAGCTCGGCGACTAGAGTCGGCGAGCAGTTCTTC
CASSSATRVGEQFF
>.|13|.|TRBJ1-2|TRBV7-9
TGTGCCAGCAGCTTAGTACAGGGCAGCGGCTACACCTTC
CASSLVQGSGYTF
>.|12|few|TRBJ2-7|TRBV15
TGTGCCACCAGAGGCTCCACCTACGAGCAGTACTTC
CATRGSTYEQYF
>TRBD1|15|.|TRBJ1-1|TRBV5-1
TGCGCCAGCAGCTTGGGACAGGGGTTGGGGACTGAAGCTTTCTTT
CASSLGQGLGTEAFF
>TRBD2|15|many|TRBJ2-1|TRBV29-1
TGCAGCGTTCGGGATAGCGGGGACTCCTACAATGAGCAGTTCTTC
CSVRDSGDSYNEQFF
>.|13|once|TRBJ1-3|TRBV6-5
TGTGCCAGCAGCCTGCGCTCTGGAAACACCATATATTTT
CASSLRSGNTIYF
>.|11|few|TRBJ2-1|TRBV6-5
TGTGCCAGCGGTTCCGGCAATGAGCAGTTCTTC
CASGSGNEQFF
>.|16|.|TRBJ1-2|TRBV6-6
TGTGCCAGCAGTTACCCTGAGGGGCGCGACTTGTATGGCTACACCTTC
CASSYPEGRDLYGYTF